Here is one T cell receptor beta chain with its context. In the original workflow: Amplified reference gene primers provided the basis for estimating nucleated cell counts. The data were produced by immunoSEQ multiplex PCR, yet TCRdb's version contains in-frame clones alone and is incomplete. That table supplies the V and J calls and clone size; D and trimming were determined from the DNA. This table has 200,000 to 300,000 clones, approximately 82% appearing once. The CDR3 has 13 amino acids. V lost 0 bases and J lost 3, with 6 bases in between. From germline, CDR1 is LGHNA and CDR2 YSLEER. The source of the sample is a study of blood T cell repertoires in COVID-19. For the study at large: Samples came from the United States, Italy and Spain, spanning acute and convalescent COVID-19. PBMCs, B-cell-depleted T cells, or T cells were the source of the cDNA or gDNA that made up the material.

The sequenced material came from peripheral blood. The chain employs TRBV4-3 and TRBJ2-7; unclear D gene. The TCR originated in a woman aged 18-29 years with acute or convalescent COVID-19. Here the CDR3 reads CASSQDHSYEQYF. CDR3 coding DNA: TGCGCCAGCAGCCAAGACCACAGCTACGAGCAGTACTTC.